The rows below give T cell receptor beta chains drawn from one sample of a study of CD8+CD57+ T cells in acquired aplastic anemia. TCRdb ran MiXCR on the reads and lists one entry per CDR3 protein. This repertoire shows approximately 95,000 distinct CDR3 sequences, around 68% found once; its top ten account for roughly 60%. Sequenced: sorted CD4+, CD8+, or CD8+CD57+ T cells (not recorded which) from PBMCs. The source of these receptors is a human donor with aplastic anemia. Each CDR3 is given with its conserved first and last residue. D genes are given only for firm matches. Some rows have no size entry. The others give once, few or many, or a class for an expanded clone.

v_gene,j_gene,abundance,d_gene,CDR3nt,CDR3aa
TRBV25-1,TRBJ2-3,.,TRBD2,TGTGCCAGCAGTGAGGGGCTAGCGGGGCCAAGCACAGATACGCAGTATTTT,CASSEGLAGPSTDTQYF
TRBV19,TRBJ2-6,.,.,TGTGCCAGTACCCCAGGGGGGGCAGGGGCCAACGTCCTGACTTTC,CASTPGGAGANVLTF
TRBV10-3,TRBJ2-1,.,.,TGTGCCATCAAGGCAACGGGAATTAATGAGCAGTTCTTC,CAIKATGINEQFF
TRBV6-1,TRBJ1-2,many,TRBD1,TGTGCCAGCAGCCTCCTACCCGGGACAGGGGGCGTCGGCTATGGCTACACCTTC,CASSLLPGTGGVGYGYTF
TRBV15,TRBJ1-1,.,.,TGTGCCACCAGCAGAGATGCGTTGGGTGAAGCTTTCTTT,CATSRDALGEAFF
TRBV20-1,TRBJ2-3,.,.,TGCAGTGCTACGAGCGGGAGCACAGATACGCAGTATTTT,CSATSGSTDTQYF
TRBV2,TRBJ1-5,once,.,TGTGCCACCGGGCGGGCTGCCTGGCAGCCCCAGCATTTT,CATGRAAWQPQHF
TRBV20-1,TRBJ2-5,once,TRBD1,TGCAGTGCTACCCGGACAGGGTGGGAAGAGACCCAGTACTTC,CSATRTGWEETQYF
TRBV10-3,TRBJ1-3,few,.,TGTGCCATCAGTGAAAGTGAATCTGGAAACACCATATATTTT,CAISESESGNTIYF
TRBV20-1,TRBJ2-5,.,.,TGCAGTGTCACCAGGGGGGGGACAGGCCAAGAGACCCAGTACTTC,CSVTRGGTGQETQYF
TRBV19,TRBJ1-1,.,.,TGTGCCAGTAGTATTCAAGGGGACACTGAAGCTTTCTTT,CASSIQGDTEAFF
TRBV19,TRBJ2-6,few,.,TGTGCCAGTAGTAACTCTGGGGCCAACGTCCTGACTTTC,CASSNSGANVLTF
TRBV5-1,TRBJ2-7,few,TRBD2,TGCGCCAGCAGCTTGGATAGCGGGGGGCTCTACGAGCAGTACTTC,CASSLDSGGLYEQYF
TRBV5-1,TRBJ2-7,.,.,TGCGCCAGCAGACAAGGGCTTTCCACCATCTCCTACGAGCAGTACTTC,CASRQGLSTISYEQYF
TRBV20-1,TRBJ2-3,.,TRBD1,TGCAGTGCTATACAGGGGGGTTCGGATACGCAGTATTTT,CSAIQGGSDTQYF
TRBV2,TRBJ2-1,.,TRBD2,TGTGCCAGCAGTGAAGGGATAGCGGGGGGCCAGCAGTTCTTC,CASSEGIAGGQQFF
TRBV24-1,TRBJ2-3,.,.,TGTGCCACCAGTGACAACAGAGCTAGCACAGATACGCAGTATTTT,CATSDNRASTDTQYF
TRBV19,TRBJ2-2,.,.,TGTGCCAGTAGGGAAGGGACTTACGGGGAGCTGTTTTTT,CASREGTYGELFF
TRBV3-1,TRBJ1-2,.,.,TGTGCCAGCAGCCTCAGCGCAGGGCGCTATGGCTACACCTTC,CASSLSAGRYGYTF
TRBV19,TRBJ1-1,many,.,TGTGCCAGTAGTATAGGCGGGGGTTGGACTGAAGCTTTCTTT,CASSIGGGWTEAFF
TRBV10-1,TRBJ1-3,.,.,TGCGCCAGCAGTGAGTCAGTTGGAAACACCATATATTTT,CASSESVGNTIYF
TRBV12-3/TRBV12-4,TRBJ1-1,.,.,TGTGCCAGCAGCGCCACAGGGATGGCGTACACTGAAGCTTTCTTT,CASSATGMAYTEAFF
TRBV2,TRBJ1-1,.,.,TGTGCCAGCAGTTACCTTATCGCGGACACTGAAGCTTTCTTT,CASSYLIADTEAFF
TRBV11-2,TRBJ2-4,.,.,TGTGCCAGCAGCCAGGGTCGCAACATTCAGTACTTC,CASSQGRNIQYF
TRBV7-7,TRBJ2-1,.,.,TGTGCTAGCGGCCCTTCGTCCCTTTCTCCCCAGTTCTTC,CASGPSSLSPQFF
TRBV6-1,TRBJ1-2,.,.,TGTGCCAGCAGGACCGGGACAAGTAACTATGGCTACACCTTC,CASRTGTSNYGYTF
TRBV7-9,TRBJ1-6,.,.,TGTGCCAGCAGCTTAGATCTCACACCCCTCCACTTT,CASSLDLTPLHF
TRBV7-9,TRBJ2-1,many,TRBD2,TGTGCCAGCAGCTTAGACCCGAGCGGGGGGATGGGGGATGAGCAGTTCTTC,CASSLDPSGGMGDEQFF
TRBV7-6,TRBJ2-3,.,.,TGTGCCAGCAGCCAGGGGGGGGGCACAGATACGCAGTATTTT,CASSQGGGTDTQYF
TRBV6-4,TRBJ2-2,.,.,TGTGCCAGCAGTGACCAGGGATCCGGGGAGCTGTTTTTT,CASSDQGSGELFF
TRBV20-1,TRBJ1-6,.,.,TGCAGTGCCGGGATGACGACAGGACCTTCACCCCTCCACTTT,CSAGMTTGPSPLHF
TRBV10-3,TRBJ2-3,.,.,TGTGCCATCAGTGGAGGGCAACCCACAGATACGCAGTATTTT,CAISGGQPTDTQYF
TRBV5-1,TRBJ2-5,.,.,TGCGCCAGCAGCTTGGCTAGTCGCGAGACCCAGTACTTC,CASSLASRETQYF
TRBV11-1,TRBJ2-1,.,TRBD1,TGTGCCAGCAGCTTGCCGGGACAGGGTAGAAATGAGCAGTTCTTC,CASSLPGQGRNEQFF
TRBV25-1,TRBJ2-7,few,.,TGTGCCAGCAGTTATTTCGGCTCCCGATACGAGCAGTACTTC,CASSYFGSRYEQYF
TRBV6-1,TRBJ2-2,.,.,TGTGCCAGCATTGACTACACCGGGGAGCTGTTTTTT,CASIDYTGELFF
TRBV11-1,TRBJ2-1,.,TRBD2,TGTGCCAGCAGCTCGAGACTAGCGGGAGTGAATGAGCAGTTCTTC,CASSSRLAGVNEQFF
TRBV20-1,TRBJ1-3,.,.,TGCAGTGCTAGACCTGCGGGGAACTCTGGAAACACCATATATTTT,CSARPAGNSGNTIYF
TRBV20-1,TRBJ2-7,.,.,TGCAGTGCTCAAGATCCGGGACAAAACTACGAGCAGTACTTC,CSAQDPGQNYEQYF
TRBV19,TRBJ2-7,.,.,TGTGCCAGTAGTACCCTGGACGGATACGAGCAGTACTTC,CASSTLDGYEQYF
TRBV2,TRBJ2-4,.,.,TGTGCCAGCAGCCCATGGGATGGGGCCAAAAACATTCAGTACTTC,CASSPWDGAKNIQYF
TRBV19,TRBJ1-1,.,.,TGTGCCAGTAGTAACCCCGGGGGTACTGAAGCTTTCTTT,CASSNPGGTEAFF
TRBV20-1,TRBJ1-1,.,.,TGCAGTGCTAGAGATCAAACCGACACTGAAGCTTTCTTT,CSARDQTDTEAFF
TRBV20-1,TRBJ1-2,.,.,TGCAGTGCTAGAGCGGAGGGCGAGAACTATGGCTACACCTTC,CSARAEGENYGYTF
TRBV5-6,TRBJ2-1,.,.,TGTGCCAGCAGCCGGGGCGGGACAGACAATGAGCAGTTCTTC,CASSRGGTDNEQFF
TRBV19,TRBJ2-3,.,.,TGTGCCAGTATGGAGGCAGGGGCAAACACAGATACGCAGTATTTT,CASMEAGANTDTQYF
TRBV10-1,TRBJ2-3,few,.,TGCGCCAGCAGTGAGTCGATAACTAGGATGGGGCAAGATACGCAGTATTTT,CASSESITRMGQDTQYF
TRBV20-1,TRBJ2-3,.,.,TGCAGTGCTAGAGATTCCCAGCGGGCTAGCACAGATACGCAGTATTTT,CSARDSQRASTDTQYF
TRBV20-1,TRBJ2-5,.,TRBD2,TGCAGTGCTAGTTCGGCTAGCGGACTCCTATCGGAGACCCAGTACTTC,CSASSASGLLSETQYF
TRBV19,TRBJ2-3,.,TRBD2,TGTGCCAGTAGTATAGCTAGCGGGGGTTTATCTACGCAGTATTTT,CASSIASGGLSTQYF